The present entry profiles one T cell receptor beta chain with its context. As processed by the authors: Using reference gene primer amplification, nucleated cell counts were estimated. The data were produced by immunoSEQ multiplex PCR, yet TCRdb's version contains in-frame clones alone and is incomplete. D and trimming come from the DNA, and the V and J calls and clone size come from that table. The sample has over 250,000 clones, roughly nine tenths seen once. Germline CDR1 SQVTM, CDR2 ANQGSEA. This CDR3 is built from 16 residues. V dropped 4 bases and J dropped 0; count of bases not matched to a gene: 7. The record originates from a study of blood T cell repertoires in COVID-19. Background on the study: Material from acute and convalescent COVID-19 was sourced from the United States, Italy and Spain.

Seattle's enrolled individuals joined amid active infection and were then monitored longitudinally. The sample taken for sequencing was peripheral blood. The clonotype comes from a woman aged 30 to 39 with COVID-19, enrolled during active disease. The V call is TRBV29-1, the J call TRBJ2-2; TRBD2 matches 8 bases. CDR3 coding DNA: TGCAGCGTTGCTTCTGGCGGGGGGACGAACACCGGGGAGCTGTTTTTT. Residues: CSVASGGGTNTGELFF.